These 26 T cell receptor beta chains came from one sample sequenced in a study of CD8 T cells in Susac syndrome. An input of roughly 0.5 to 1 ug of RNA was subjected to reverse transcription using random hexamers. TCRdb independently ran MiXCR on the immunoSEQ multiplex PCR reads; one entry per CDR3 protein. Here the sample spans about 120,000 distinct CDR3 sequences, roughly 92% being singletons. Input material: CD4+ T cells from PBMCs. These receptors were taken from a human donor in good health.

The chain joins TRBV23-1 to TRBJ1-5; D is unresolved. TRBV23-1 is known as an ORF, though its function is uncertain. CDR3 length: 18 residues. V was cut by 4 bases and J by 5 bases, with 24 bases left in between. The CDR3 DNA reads TGCGCCAGCAGTCCTACATTTAGGAACAGCTTTTTCTATCAGCCCCAGCATTTT. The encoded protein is CASSPTFRNSFFYQPQHF.

CDR3 loop: CASSQDRTEAFF. CDR3 nucleotides: TGTGCCAGCAGCCAAGATCGAACTGAAGCTTTCTTT. The genes are TRBV3-1 and TRBJ1-1; D remains unclear. Germline CDR1 and CDR2: LGHDT and YNNKEL (reference sequence). The CDR3 loop spans 12 amino acids. Trimming pared 0 bases from V and 5 bases from J, leaving 4 bases between.

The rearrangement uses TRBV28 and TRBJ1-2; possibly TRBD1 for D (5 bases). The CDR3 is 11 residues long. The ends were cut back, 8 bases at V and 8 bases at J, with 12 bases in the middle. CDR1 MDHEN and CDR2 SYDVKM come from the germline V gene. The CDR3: CASDSGGGYTF. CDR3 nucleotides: TGTGCCAGCGATTCGGGGGGGGGCTACACCTTC.

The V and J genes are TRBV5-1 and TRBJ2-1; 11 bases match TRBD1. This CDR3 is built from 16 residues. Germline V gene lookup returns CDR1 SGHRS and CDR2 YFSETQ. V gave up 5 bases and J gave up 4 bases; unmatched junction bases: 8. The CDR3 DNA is TGCGCCAGCAGGGCCGGACAGGGGGCTTCTTACAATGAGCAGTTCTTC. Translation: CASRAGQGASYNEQFF.

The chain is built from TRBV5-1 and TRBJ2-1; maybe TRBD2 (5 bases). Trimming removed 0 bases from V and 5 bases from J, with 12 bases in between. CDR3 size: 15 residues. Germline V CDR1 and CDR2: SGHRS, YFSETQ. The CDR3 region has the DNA TGCGCCAGCAGCTTGGTCGGCGGGTACCACAATGAGCAGTTCTTC. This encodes CASSLVGGYHNEQFF. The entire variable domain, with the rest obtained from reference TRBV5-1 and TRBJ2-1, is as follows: KAGVTQTPRYLIKTRGQQVTLSCSPISGHRSVSWYQQTPGQGLQFLFEYFSETQRNKGNFPGRFSGRQFSNSRSEMNVSTLELGDSALYLCASSLVGGYHNEQFFGPGTRLTVL.

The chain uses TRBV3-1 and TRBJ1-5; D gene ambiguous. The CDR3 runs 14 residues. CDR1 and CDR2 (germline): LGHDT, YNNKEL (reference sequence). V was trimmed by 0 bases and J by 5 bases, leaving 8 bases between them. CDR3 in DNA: TGTGCCAGCAGCCAAGAACCCTATTATCAGCCCCAGCATTTT. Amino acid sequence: CASSQEPYYQPQHF.

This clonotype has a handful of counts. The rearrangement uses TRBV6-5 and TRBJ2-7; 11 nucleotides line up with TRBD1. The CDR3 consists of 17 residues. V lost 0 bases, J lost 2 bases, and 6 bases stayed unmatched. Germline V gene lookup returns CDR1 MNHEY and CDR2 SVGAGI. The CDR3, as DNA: TGTGCCAGCAGTTACTCCAATCCGGGACAGGGGGCCTACGAGCAGTACTTC. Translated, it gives CASSYSNPGQGAYEQYF.

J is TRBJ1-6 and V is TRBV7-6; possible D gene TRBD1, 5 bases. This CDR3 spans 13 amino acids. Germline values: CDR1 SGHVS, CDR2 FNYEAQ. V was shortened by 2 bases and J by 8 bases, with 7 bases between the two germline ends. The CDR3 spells CASSLSGDSPLHF. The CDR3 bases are TGTGCCAGCAGCTTATCGGGGGATTCACCCCTCCACTTT. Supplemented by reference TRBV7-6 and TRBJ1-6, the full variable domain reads GAGVSQSPRYKVTKRGQDVALRCDPISGHVSLYWYRQALGQGPEFLTYFNYEAQQDKSGLPNDRFSAERPEGSISTLTIQRTEQRDSAMYRCASSLSGDSPLHFGNGTRLTVT.

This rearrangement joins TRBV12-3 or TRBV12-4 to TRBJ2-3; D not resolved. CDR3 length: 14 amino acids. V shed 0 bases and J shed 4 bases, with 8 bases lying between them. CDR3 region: CASSLATQPDTQYF. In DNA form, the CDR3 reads TGTGCCAGCAGTTTAGCTACGCAGCCAGATACGCAGTATTTT.

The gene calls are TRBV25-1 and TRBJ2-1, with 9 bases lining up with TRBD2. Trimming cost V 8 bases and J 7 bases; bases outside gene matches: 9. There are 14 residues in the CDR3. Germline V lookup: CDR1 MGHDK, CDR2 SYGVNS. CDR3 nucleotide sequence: TGTGCCAGCGGGATAGCGGGAGAAGAGAATGAGCAGTTCTTC. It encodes CASGIAGEENEQFF.

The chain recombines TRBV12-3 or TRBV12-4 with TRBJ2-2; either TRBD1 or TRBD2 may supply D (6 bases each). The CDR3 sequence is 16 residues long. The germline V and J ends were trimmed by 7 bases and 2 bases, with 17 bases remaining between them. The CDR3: CASIERWGANTGELFF. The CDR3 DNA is TGTGCCAGCATCGAGCGATGGGGGGCCAACACCGGGGAGCTGTTTTTT.

In DNA, the CDR3 is TGTGCCAGCACCGACAGGGCCAACACTGAAGCTTTCTTT. Its translation is CASTDRANTEAFF. The rearrangement joins TRBV6-2 or TRBV6-3 to TRBJ1-1; the match to TRBD1 covers 7 bases. The CDR3 sequence is 13 residues long. V was pared by 7 bases and J by 2 bases, with 4 bases of the junction left unmatched. Per the germline V gene, CDR1 is MNHEY and CDR2 is SVGEGT.

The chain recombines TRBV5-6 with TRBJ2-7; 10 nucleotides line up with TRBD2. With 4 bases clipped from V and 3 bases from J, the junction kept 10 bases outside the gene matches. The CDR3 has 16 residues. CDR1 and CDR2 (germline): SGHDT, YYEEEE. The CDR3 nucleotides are TGTGCCAGCAGCACGGACGGACTAGCGGCGCTCTACGAGCAGTACTTC. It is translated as CASSTDGLAALYEQYF.

Here the CDR3 reads CASSYERGREFSGELFF. The CDR3 coding sequence is TGTGCCAGCAGTTACGAGAGGGGGCGGGAGTTTTCCGGGGAGCTGTTTTTT. The chain is built from TRBV6-2 or TRBV6-3 and TRBJ2-2; D tentatively reads TRBD1 or TRBD2 (7 bases each). The CDR3 is made up of 17 amino acids. CDR1 and CDR2 from the germline V gene are MNHEY and SVGEGT. V lost 2 bases and J 6 bases, leaving 19 bases between the germline ends.

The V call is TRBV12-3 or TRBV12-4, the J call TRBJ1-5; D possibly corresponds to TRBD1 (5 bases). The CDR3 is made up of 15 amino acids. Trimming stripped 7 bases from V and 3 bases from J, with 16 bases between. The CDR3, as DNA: TGTGCCAGCACCAGATCCGGGGGTTACAATCAGCCCCAGCATTTT. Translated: CASTRSGGYNQPQHF.

The CDR3 sequence is CASSVAGTNYNEQFF. The CDR3 DNA sequence: TGTGCCAGCAGCGTAGCTGGGACTAACTACAATGAGCAGTTCTTC. The J gene is TRBJ2-1, the V gene TRBV9, with 7 nucleotides matching TRBD2. V lost 0 bases, J lost 3 bases, and 3 bases stayed unmatched. The CDR3 covers 15 residues. The germline V gene has CDR1 SGDLS and CDR2 YYNGEE.

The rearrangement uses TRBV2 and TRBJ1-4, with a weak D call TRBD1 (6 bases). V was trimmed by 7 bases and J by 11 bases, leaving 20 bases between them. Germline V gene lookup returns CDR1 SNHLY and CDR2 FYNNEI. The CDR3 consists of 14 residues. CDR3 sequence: CASNPSRGGAKLFF. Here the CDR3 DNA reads TGTGCCAGCAACCCTTCCCGAGGGGGAGCGAAACTGTTTTTT.

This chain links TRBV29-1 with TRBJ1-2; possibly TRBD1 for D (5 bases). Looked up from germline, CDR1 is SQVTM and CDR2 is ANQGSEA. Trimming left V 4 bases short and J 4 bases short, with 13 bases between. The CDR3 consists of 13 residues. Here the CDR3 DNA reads TGCAGCGTTGGCCCCGGAGGGACCTATGGCTACACCTTC. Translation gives CSVGPGGTYGYTF.

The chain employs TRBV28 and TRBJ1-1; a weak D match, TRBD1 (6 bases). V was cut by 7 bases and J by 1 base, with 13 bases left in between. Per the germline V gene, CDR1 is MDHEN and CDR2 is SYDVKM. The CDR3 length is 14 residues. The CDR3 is CASILRGGNTEAFF. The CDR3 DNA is TGTGCCAGCATCCTAAGAGGGGGGAACACTGAAGCTTTCTTT.

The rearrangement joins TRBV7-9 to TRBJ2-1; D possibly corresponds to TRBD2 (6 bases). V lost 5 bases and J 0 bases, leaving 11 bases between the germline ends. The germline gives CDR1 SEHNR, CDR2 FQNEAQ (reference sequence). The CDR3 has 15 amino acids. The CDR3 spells CASSDGGTSYNEQFF. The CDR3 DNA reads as TGTGCCAGCAGCGACGGAGGGACCTCCTACAATGAGCAGTTCTTC.

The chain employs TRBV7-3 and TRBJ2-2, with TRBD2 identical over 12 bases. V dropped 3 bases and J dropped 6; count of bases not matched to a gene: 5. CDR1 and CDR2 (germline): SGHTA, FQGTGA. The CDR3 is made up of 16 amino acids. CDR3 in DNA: TGTGCCAGCAGCTTCCTAGCGGGAGGGCCCGCCGGGGAGCTGTTTTTT. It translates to CASSFLAGGPAGELFF.

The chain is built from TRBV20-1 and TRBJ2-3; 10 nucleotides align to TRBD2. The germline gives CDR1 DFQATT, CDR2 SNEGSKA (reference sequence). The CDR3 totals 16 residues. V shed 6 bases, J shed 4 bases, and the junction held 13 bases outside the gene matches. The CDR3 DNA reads TGCAGTGCGGTCCCGGGCGTAGCGGGAGGAGCAGATACGCAGTATTTT. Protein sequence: CSAVPGVAGGADTQYF.

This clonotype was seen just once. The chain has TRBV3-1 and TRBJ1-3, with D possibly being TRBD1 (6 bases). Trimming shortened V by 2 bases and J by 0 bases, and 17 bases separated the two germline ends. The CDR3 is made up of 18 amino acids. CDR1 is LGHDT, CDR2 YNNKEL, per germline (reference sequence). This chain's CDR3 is CASSQKLPGGLSGNTIYF. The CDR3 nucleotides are TGTGCCAGCAGCCAAAAGTTACCGGGGGGCCTCTCTGGAAACACCATATATTTT. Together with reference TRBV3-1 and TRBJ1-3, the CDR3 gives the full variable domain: DTAVSQTPKYLVTQMGNDKSIKCEQNLGHDTMYWYKQDSKKFLKIMFSYNNKELIINETVPNRFSPKSPDKAHLNLHINSLELGDSAVYFCASSQKLPGGLSGNTIYFGEGSWLTVV.

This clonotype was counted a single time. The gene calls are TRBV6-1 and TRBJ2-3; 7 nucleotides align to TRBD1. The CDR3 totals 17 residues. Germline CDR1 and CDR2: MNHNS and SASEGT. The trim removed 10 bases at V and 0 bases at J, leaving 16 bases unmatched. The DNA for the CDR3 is TGTGCCAACCCCCGGGACAGCGCCATTTTTAGCACAGATACGCAGTATTTT. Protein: CANPRDSAIFSTDTQYF.

Here the CDR3 reads CASSPDRGLTVYGYTF. The CDR3 DNA follows: TGCGCCAGCAGCCCTGACAGGGGGTTAACAGTATATGGCTACACCTTC. The rearrangement uses TRBV4-1 and TRBJ1-2; TRBD1 matches 9 bases. Germline assignment: CDR1 MGHRA and CDR2 YSYEKL. CDR3 length: 16 amino acids. V shed 4 bases, J shed 5 bases, and the junction held 11 bases outside the gene matches.

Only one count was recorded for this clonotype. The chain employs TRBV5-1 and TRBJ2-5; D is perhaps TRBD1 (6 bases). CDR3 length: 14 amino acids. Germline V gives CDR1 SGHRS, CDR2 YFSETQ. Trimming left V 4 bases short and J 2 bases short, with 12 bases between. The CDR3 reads CASSAGQIQETQYF. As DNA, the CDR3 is TGCGCCAGCAGCGCAGGACAGATACAAGAGACCCAGTACTTC.